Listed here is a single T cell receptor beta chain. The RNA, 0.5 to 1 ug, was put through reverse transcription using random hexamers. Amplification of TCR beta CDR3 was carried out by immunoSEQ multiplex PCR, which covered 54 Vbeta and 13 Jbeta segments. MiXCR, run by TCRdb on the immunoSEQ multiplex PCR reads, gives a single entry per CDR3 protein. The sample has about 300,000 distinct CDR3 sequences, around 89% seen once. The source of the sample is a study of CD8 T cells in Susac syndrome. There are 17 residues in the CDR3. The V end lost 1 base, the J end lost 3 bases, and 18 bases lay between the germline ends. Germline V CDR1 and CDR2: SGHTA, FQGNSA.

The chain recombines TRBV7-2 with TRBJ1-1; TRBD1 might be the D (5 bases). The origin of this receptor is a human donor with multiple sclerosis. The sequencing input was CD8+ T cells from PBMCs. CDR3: CASSLVLVIGGDTEAFF. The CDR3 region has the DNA TGTGCCAGCAGCTTAGTGTTGGTCATCGGGGGGGACACTGAAGCTTTCTTT.